A selection of T cell receptor beta chains follows, all from one sample in a study of OX40 agonist ivuxolimab in advanced cancers. Clones were sequenced by immunoSEQ multiplex PCR, and TCRdb holds only the in-frame ones, with some missing. Here the sample spans about 27,000 clones, approximately 80% being singletons. The input for sequencing was CD4+ or CD8+ T cells sorted from blood, taken in a trial of the OX40 agonist ivuxolimab. These receptors were collected from an adult with an advanced solid tumor such as melanoma, head and neck, liver or kidney cancer. Each CDR3 is given with its conserved first and last residue. A D gene is named only where the DNA matches it firmly. Clone size appears in some rows only: once, few, many, or a class for an expanded clone.

j_call v_call clone_size d_call cdr3_nt cdr3_aa
TRBJ2-2 TRBV10-2 NA TRBD1 TGCGCCAGTGAGGGGACAGGGAGTGGGGAGCTGTTTTTT CASEGTGSGELFF
TRBJ1-1 TRBV5-1 NA NA TGCGCCAGCAGGAGAGAAGGGCGATGGGGTCCTGAAGCTTTCTTT CASRREGRWGPEAFF
TRBJ1-4 TRBV6-5 NA TRBD1 TGTGCCAGCACCTCCGGGACAGGGGAGGAAAAACTGTTTTTT CASTSGTGEEKLFF
TRBJ2-7 TRBV7-2 NA NA TGTGCCAGCAGCCCCCCGCCCCACTACGAGCAGTACTTC CASSPPPHYEQYF
TRBJ2-3 TRBV6-1 NA TRBD2 TGTGCCAGCAGTGGCCTCTGGACTAGCGGTGGGACAGATACGCAGTATTTT CASSGLWTSGGTDTQYF
TRBJ1-1 TRBV10-3 medium-sized NA TGTGCCATCAGTGAGTCGACGCAAAACACTGAAGCTTTCTTT CAISESTQNTEAFF
TRBJ2-1 TRBV4-1 NA NA TGCGCCAGCAGCCAAGCTAGCGCAAAGTACAATGAGCAGTTCTTC CASSQASAKYNEQFF
TRBJ2-2 TRBV7-2 NA NA TGTGCCAGCAGCCGCCCGGGCACCGGGGAGCTGTTTTTT CASSRPGTGELFF
TRBJ1-4 TRBV9 NA NA TGTGCCAGCGGCTCCCCCAGAGTTAAACTGTTTTTT CASGSPRVKLFF
TRBJ1-2 TRBV29-1 NA NA TGCAGCGCTATCCTACAGGGTGGCTACACCTTC CSAILQGGYTF
TRBJ1-1 TRBV11-3 NA NA TGTGCCAGCAGCTTCCGAGTCTTGTTGGTTGACACTGAAGCTTTCTTT CASSFRVLLVDTEAFF
TRBJ1-5 TRBV27 few NA TGTGCCAGCAGTGGAGCGGGCAGGGTTAGCAATCAGCCCCAGCATTTT CASSGAGRVSNQPQHF
TRBJ2-1 TRBV6-5 NA NA TGTGCCAGCAGTGGGGACCAAGGGCGGGGTGAGCAGTTCTTC CASSGDQGRGEQFF
TRBJ2-5 TRBV6-5 NA NA TGTGCCAGCAGTTACAGGGGTGGGGAGACCCAGTACTTC CASSYRGGETQYF
TRBJ1-1 TRBV27 NA TRBD1 TGTGCCAGCAGCAGGGGGACAGGGGGTTTCAGTTCATGGAACACTGAAGCTTTCTTT CASSRGTGGFSSWNTEAFF
TRBJ2-5 TRBV2 few NA TGTGCCAGCAGTGAGGCAGGGACGGCGACCCAGTACTTC CASSEAGTATQYF
TRBJ1-1 TRBV6-5 NA NA TGTGCCAGCAGTTACCCGGGACGTATGAACACTGAAGCTTTCTTT CASSYPGRMNTEAFF
TRBJ1-2 TRBV19 NA NA TGTGCCAGTAGTTTGACAGTTAACTATGGCTACACCTTC CASSLTVNYGYTF
TRBJ2-7 TRBV6-1 NA NA TGTGCCAGCAGTGAGAGGACGGGCAGCTCCTACGAGCAGTACTTC CASSERTGSSYEQYF
TRBJ2-7 TRBV10-3 NA TRBD2 TGTGCCAGCCGGCTGTCCGGGGGGAGCTACGAGCAGTACTTC CASRLSGGSYEQYF
TRBJ1-1 TRBV14 NA NA TGTGCCAGCAGCGCTCGGGGTCCTGGGACTGAAGCTTTCTTT CASSARGPGTEAFF
TRBJ1-2 TRBV2 NA TRBD1 TGTGCCAGCACCCCAAAGACAGGGTCATTTTTCGGCTACACCTTC CASTPKTGSFFGYTF
TRBJ1-2 TRBV30 once NA TGTGCCAGCGGACAGTATGGCTACACCTTC CASGQYGYTF
TRBJ2-3 TRBV6-1 NA NA TGTGCCAGCAGAGGGGCTAGCACAGATACGCAGTATTTT CASRGASTDTQYF
TRBJ2-7 TRBV5-6 NA TRBD1 TGTGCCAGCAGCCCATGGACAGGGCAGCGGCAGTACTTC CASSPWTGQRQYF
TRBJ1-1 TRBV10-2 few NA TGCGCCAGCACCCTAAATCTGGGAACTGAAGCTTTCTTT CASTLNLGTEAFF
TRBJ1-2 TRBV6-5 NA NA TGTGCCAGCAGGCCGCCAGGGCTTAACTATGGCTACACCTTC CASRPPGLNYGYTF
TRBJ1-2 TRBV28 NA NA TGTGCCAGCGGGGTGGCCGCCCGGCGGCGGGGCTACACCTTC CASGVAARRRGYTF
TRBJ1-5 TRBV7-9 few TRBD1 TGTGCCAGCAGCTTAGGGTCTATGAGACAGGGCTATCAGCCCCAGCATTTT CASSLGSMRQGYQPQHF
TRBJ2-1 TRBV5-1 NA TRBD1 TGCGCCAGCAGCTCGGGACAGAGCTCCTACAATGAGCAGTTCTTC CASSSGQSSYNEQFF
TRBJ1-6 TRBV25-1 NA NA TGTGCCAGCAGTGACCCACAGACCTATAATTCACCCCTCCACTTT CASSDPQTYNSPLHF
TRBJ2-1 TRBV7-8 NA NA TGTGCCAGCAGCTTAGTTGGCAGTCCGGGCTTTCTCTACAATGAGCAGTTCTTC CASSLVGSPGFLYNEQFF
TRBJ1-5 TRBV19 few NA TGTGCCAGCCTCCGGGCCTACAATCAGCCCCAGCATTTT CASLRAYNQPQHF
TRBJ1-1 TRBV5-1 NA NA TGCGCCAGCAACATAGGCCTGAACACTGAAGCTTTCTTT CASNIGLNTEAFF
TRBJ2-3 TRBV15 NA TRBD1 TGTGCCACCAGCAGTCACAGGGGAGCGAAGGGCACAGATACGCAGTATTTT CATSSHRGAKGTDTQYF
TRBJ2-7 TRBV15 NA NA TGTGCCACCAGGGACAGCAGCCTCGGATACGAGCAGTACTTC CATRDSSLGYEQYF
TRBJ2-1 TRBV9 NA TRBD2 TGTGCCAGCAGCTCTCGACTAGCGGGGGGGCCGAATGAGCAGTTCTTC CASSSRLAGGPNEQFF